This T cell receptor beta chain was sequenced during a study of blood T cells in healthy people across ages. Germline V gene lookup returns CDR1 DFQATT and CDR2 SNEGSKA (reference sequence). The CDR3 contains 14 residues. Combining a sample-barcoded 5' primer with a J-beta primer mix, a second PCR ran for about 7 to 11 cycles. TCRdb used MiXCR to reprocess the 5' RACE reads, holding one entry per CDR3 protein. The sample has about 640,000 distinct CDR3 sequences; 25% to 30% are singletons. The sequencing input was blood. The rearrangement joins TRBV20-1 to TRBJ2-7; TRBD2 is a possible D gene (6 bases). The DNA end is a closer match to TRBJ2-5, so the J assignment may be wrong. The source is a woman older than 75 in good health. The CDR3 coding sequence is TGCAGTGCTAGAGCGGGGGATGTGCTGGAGACCCAGTACTTC. Protein: CSARAGDVLETQYF.